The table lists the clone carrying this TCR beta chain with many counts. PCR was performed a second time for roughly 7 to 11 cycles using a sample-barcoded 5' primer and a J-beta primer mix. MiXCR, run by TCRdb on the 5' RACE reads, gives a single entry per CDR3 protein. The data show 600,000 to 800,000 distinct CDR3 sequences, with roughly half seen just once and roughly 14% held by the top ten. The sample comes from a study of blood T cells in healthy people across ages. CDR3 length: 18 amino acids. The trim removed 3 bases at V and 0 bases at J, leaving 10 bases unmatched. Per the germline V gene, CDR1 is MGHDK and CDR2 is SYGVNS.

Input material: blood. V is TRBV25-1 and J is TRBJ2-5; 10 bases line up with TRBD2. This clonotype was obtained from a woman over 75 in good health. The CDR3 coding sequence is TGTGCCAGCAGTGATCTTACGACTAGCGGGCCTCACCAAGAGACCCAGTACTTC. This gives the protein CASSDLTTSGPHQETQYF.